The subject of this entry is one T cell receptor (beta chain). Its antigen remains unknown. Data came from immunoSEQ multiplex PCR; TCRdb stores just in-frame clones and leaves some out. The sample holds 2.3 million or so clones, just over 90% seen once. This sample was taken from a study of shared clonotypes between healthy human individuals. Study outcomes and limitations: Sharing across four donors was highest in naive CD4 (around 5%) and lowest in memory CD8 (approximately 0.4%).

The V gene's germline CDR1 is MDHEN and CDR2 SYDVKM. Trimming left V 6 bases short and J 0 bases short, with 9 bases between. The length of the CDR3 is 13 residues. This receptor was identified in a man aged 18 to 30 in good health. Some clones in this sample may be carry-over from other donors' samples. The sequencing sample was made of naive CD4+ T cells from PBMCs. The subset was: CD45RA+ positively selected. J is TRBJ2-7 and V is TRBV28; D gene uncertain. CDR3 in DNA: TGTGCCAGCAGGACCTCTTCCTCCTACGAGCAGTACTTC. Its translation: CASRTSSSYEQYF.